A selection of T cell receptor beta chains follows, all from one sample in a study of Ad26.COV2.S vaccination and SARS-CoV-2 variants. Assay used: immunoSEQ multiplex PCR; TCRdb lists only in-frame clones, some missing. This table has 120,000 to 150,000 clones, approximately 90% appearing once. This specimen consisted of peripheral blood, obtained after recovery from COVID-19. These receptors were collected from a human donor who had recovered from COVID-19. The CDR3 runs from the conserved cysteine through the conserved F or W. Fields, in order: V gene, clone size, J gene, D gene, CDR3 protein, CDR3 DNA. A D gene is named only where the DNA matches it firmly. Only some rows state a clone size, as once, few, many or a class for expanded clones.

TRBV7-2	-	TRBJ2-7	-	CASSSPGLNYEQYF	TGTGCCAGCAGCTCACCGGGACTGAACTACGAGCAGTACTTC
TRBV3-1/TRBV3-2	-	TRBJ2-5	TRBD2	CASSPRTSGGTETQYF	TGTGCCAGCAGCCCGCGGACTAGCGGGGGGACGGAGACCCAGTACTTC
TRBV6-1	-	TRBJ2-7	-	CASSEMGSSYEQYF	TGTGCCAGCAGTGAAATGGGGAGCTCCTACGAGCAGTACTTC
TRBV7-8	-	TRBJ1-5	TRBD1	CASSLAQGRSNQPQHF	TGTGCCAGCAGCTTGGCACAGGGGCGGTCCAATCAGCCCCAGCATTTT
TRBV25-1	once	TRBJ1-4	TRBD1	CASSEGEGAGGYEKLFF	TGTGCCAGCAGTGAGGGGGAAGGGGCAGGGGGTTATGAAAAACTGTTTTTT
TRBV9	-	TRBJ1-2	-	CASSVGGVSDYGYTF	TGTGCCAGCAGCGTAGGAGGGGTCAGTGACTATGGCTACACCTTC
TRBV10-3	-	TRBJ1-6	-	CAISATSGGFSPLHF	TGTGCCATCAGTGCGACCTCGGGGGGATTTTCACCCCTCCACTTT
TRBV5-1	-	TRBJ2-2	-	CASSFSGANTGELFF	TGCGCCAGCAGCTTCTCCGGGGCCAACACCGGGGAGCTGTTTTTT
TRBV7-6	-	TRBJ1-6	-	CASSSGGYHSPLHF	TGTGCCAGCAGCTCCGGGGGCTACCATTCACCCCTCCACTTT
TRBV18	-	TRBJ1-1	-	CASSPGGQMTEAFF	TGTGCCAGCTCACCCGGGGGGCAGATGACTGAAGCTTTCTTT
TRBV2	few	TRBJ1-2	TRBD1	CASSLDRGLDGYTF	TGTGCCAGCAGTCTAGACAGGGGGCTAGATGGCTACACCTTC
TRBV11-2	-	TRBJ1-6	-	CASSLTVNSPLHF	TGTGCCAGCAGCTTAACGGTTAATTCACCCCTCCACTTT
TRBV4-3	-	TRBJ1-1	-	CASGDTMNTEAFF	TGCGCCAGCGGCGACACTATGAACACTGAAGCTTTCTTT
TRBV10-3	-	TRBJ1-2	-	CATKGVGDIQDGYTF	TGTGCCACAAAGGGGGTTGGGGACATCCAAGATGGCTACACCTTC
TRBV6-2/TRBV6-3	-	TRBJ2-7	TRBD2	CASSYSGGSYEQYF	TGTGCCAGCAGTTACTCGGGGGGGTCCTACGAGCAGTACTTC
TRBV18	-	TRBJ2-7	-	CASSPTGGLDEQYF	TGTGCCAGCTCCCCAACAGGAGGGTTAGATGAGCAGTACTTC
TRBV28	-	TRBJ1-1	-	CASRRSGPNTEAFF	TGTGCCAGCAGGAGGTCGGGGCCCAACACTGAAGCTTTCTTT
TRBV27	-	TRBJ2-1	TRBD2	CASSPWEGESNEQFF	TGTGCCAGCAGTCCCTGGGAGGGTGAGTCCAATGAGCAGTTCTTC
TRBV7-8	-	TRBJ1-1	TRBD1	CASSLGQGFTEAFF	TGTGCCAGCAGCTTGGGACAGGGTTTCACTGAAGCTTTCTTT
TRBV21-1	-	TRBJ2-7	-	CASSASGQGGYEQYF	TGTGCCAGCAGCGCAAGCGGACAGGGGGGCTACGAGCAGTACTTC
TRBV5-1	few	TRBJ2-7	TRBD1	CASTRDSTSYEQYF	TGCGCCAGCACCCGGGACAGTACTTCCTACGAGCAGTACTTC
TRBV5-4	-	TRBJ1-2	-	CASNEDSNGYGYTF	TGTGCCAGCAACGAGGACTCTAACGGCTATGGCTACACCTTC
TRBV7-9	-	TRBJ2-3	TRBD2	CASSRLAGGPRVTDTQYF	TGTGCCAGCAGCCGACTAGCGGGGGGGCCTCGGGTCACAGATACGCAGTATTTT
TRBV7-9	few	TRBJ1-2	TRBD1	CASSSGQGFYGYTF	TGTGCCAGCAGCTCAGGACAGGGGTTTTATGGCTACACCTTC
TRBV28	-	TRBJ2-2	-	CASRRGDLGTGELFF	TGTGCCAGCAGGAGGGGGGACCTTGGCACCGGGGAGCTGTTTTTT
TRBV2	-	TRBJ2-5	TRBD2	CASSPSGDSQATQYF	TGTGCCAGCAGCCCTAGCGGGGACTCCCAAGCTACCCAGTACTTC
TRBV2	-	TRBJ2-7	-	CASSDGGLEQYF	TGTGCCAGCAGTGATGGAGGTCTCGAGCAGTACTTC
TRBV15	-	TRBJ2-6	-	CATSRAGAAGANVLTF	TGTGCCACCAGCAGAGCCGGAGCGGCTGGGGCCAACGTCCTGACTTTC
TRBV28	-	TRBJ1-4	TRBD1	CASSPSGQGAFF	TGTGCCAGCAGCCCTTCGGGACAGGGGGCTTTTTTT
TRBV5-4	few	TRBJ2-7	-	CASSLEPGKGYEQYF	TGTGCCAGCAGCTTGGAGCCAGGGAAGGGGTACGAGCAGTACTTC
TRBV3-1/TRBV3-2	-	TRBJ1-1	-	CASSQSRVWGPSLGVHTEAFF	TGTGCCAGCAGCCAGAGCCGGGTGTGGGGGCCGTCTTTGGGGGTCCACACTGAAGCTTTCTTT
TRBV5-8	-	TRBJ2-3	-	CASSSRGGQLSTDTQYF	TGTGCCAGCAGCTCGAGGGGGGGGCAGCTTAGCACAGATACGCAGTATTTT
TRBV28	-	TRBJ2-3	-	CASSISTAHTDTQYF	TGTGCCAGCAGTATCTCGACAGCCCACACAGATACGCAGTATTTT
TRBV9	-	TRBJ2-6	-	CASSPRVTGSGANVLTF	TGTGCCAGCAGCCCCCGAGTGACGGGCTCTGGGGCCAACGTCCTGACTTTC
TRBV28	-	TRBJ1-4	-	CASSLSGSRSTTNEKLFF	TGTGCCAGCAGTTTAAGCGGCAGCCGCTCTACAACTAATGAAAAACTGTTTTTT
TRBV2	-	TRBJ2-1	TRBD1	CASRDRWYEQFF	TGTGCCAGCAGGGACAGGTGGTATGAGCAGTTCTTC
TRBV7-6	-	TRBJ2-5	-	CASSHGTPQETQYF	TGTGCCAGCAGCCATGGGACCCCCCAAGAGACCCAGTACTTC
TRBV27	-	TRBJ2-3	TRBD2	CASSGPLAGGYSDTQYF	TGTGCCAGCAGTGGACCCTTAGCGGGGGGGTATTCAGATACGCAGTATTTT
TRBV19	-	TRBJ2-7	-	CASSIRQAYEQYF	TGTGCCAGTAGTATCAGACAGGCCTACGAGCAGTACTTC
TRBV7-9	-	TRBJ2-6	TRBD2	CASSITSGESSGANVLTF	TGTGCCAGCAGCATAACTAGCGGGGAGTCCTCTGGGGCCAACGTCCTGACTTTC
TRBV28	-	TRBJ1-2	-	CASSFNTNYGYTF	TGTGCCAGCAGTTTCAATACTAACTATGGCTACACCTTC
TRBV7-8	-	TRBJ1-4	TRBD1	CASSARDSFSNEKLFF	TGTGCCAGCAGCGCCAGGGACAGTTTCTCCAATGAAAAACTGTTTTTT
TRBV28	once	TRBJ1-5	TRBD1	CASSRQGGFRPQHF	TGTGCCAGCAGTCGACAGGGGGGATTCCGGCCCCAGCATTTT
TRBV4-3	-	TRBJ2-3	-	CASSQDMAGSSTDTQYF	TGCGCCAGCAGCCAAGATATGGCGGGTAGCAGCACAGATACGCAGTATTTT
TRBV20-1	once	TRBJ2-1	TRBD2	CSARGLVEQFF	TGCAGTGCTAGGGGACTAGTTGAGCAGTTCTTC
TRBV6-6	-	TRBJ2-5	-	CASQGTQETQYF	TGTGCCAGCCAGGGGACCCAAGAGACCCAGTACTTC
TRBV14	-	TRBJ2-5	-	CASSQEAKQVGETQYF	TGTGCCAGCAGCCAAGAGGCTAAACAGGTCGGGGAGACCCAGTACTTC
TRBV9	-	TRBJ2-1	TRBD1	CASSTQGPNEQFF	TGTGCCAGCAGCACACAGGGGCCAAATGAGCAGTTCTTC
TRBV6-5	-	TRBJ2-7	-	CASSNPVGGNYEQYF	TGTGCCAGCAGCAACCCCGTGGGCGGGAACTACGAGCAGTACTTC
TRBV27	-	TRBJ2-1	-	CASSILRGNEQFF	TGTGCCAGCAGCATCCTCAGGGGCAATGAGCAGTTCTTC
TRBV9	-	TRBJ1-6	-	CASSSEDSPLHF	TGTGCCAGCAGCTCGGAGGATTCACCCCTCCACTTT